These 7 T cell receptor beta chains were all obtained from the same sample, sequenced in a study of cytomegalovirus exposure and HLA in healthy donors. In the PCR, 60 Vbeta and 13 Jbeta primers were used. Clones were read by immunoSEQ multiplex PCR, and TCRdb kept only the in-frame ones, dropping some. This table has 90,000 to 100,000 clones, roughly 80% appearing once. Sequencing was done on a sample of PBMCs. All receptors come from a man between 40 and 49 years old in good health and CMV-seronegative.

This clone was seen only a few times. The chain couples TRBV4-1 to TRBJ2-2; 9 bases align to TRBD1. This CDR3 contains 14 residues. V lost 4 bases and J lost 8; bases outside the gene matches: 5. Germline values: CDR1 MGHRA, CDR2 YSYEKL. CDR3 sequence reads: CASSPGQGVGELFF. The DNA of the CDR3 is TGCGCCAGCAGCCCGGGACAGGGAGTTGGGGAGCTGTTTTTT.

This rearrangement joins TRBV28 to TRBJ2-7; D is perhaps TRBD2 (6 bases). Trimming took 10 bases from V and 6 from J, leaving 22 bases between them. Germline V gives CDR1 MDHEN, CDR2 SYDVKM. This CDR3 spans 14 amino acids. The CDR3 protein is CATQPSTGVTEQYF. DNA for the CDR3: TGTGCCACCCAACCTTCTACGGGGGTTACCGAGCAGTACTTC.

V is TRBV6-1 and J is TRBJ2-7; TRBD1 matches at 9 bases. CDR3 length: 16 residues. Trimming at V came to 4 bases and at J to 0 bases, leaving 7 bases not matched to a gene. Germline V gives CDR1 MNHNS, CDR2 SASEGT. CDR3 nucleotides: TGTGCCAGCAGTGCCGTCGGGACAGGGAGCTCCTACGAGCAGTACTTC. Protein product: CASSAVGTGSSYEQYF.

The J gene is TRBJ1-5, the V gene TRBV19; D uncertain. Trimming stripped 6 bases from V and 0 bases from J, with 21 bases between. This CDR3 region has 18 residues. Germline V lookup: CDR1 LNHDA, CDR2 SQIVND (reference sequence). Here the CDR3 DNA reads TGTGCCAGTAGCAATGGGGAGGCAGGAGTTCTTAGCAATCAGCCCCAGCATTTT. Residues: CASSNGEAGVLSNQPQHF.

This clone showed up just a few times. The chain has TRBV27 and TRBJ2-2; D might be TRBD2 (6 bases). The ends were cut back, 2 bases at V and 5 bases at J, with 30 bases in the middle. Germline V gene lookup returns CDR1 MNHEY and CDR2 SMNVEV (reference sequence). CDR3 length: 21 residues. CDR3 amino acids: CASSLRPPKDSPGRKTGELFF. The CDR3 nucleotides are TGTGCCAGCAGTTTAAGGCCCCCCAAGGACTCACCGGGGAGGAAAACCGGGGAGCTGTTTTTT.

The genes are TRBV28 and TRBJ2-1; no definite D call. Germline loops: CDR1 MDHEN, CDR2 SYDVKM. The CDR3 runs to 14 residues. The V and J ends lost 7 bases and 9 bases respectively, with 19 bases between them. CDR3 region: CASTHTNAAFEQFF. The CDR3 DNA reads as TGTGCCAGCACACACACCAACGCCGCATTTGAGCAGTTCTTC.

V usage is TRBV28 and J usage is TRBJ1-4; no clear D. The germline gives CDR1 MDHEN, CDR2 SYDVKM. CDR3 length: 13 residues. V gave up 7 bases and J gave up 3 bases, with 9 bases separating them. The CDR3 protein is CASIRGPNEKLFF. DNA of the CDR3: TGTGCCAGCATAAGAGGGCCTAATGAAAAACTGTTTTTT.